This T cell receptor (beta chain) is drawn from a study of cytomegalovirus exposure and HLA in healthy donors. Study outcomes and limitations: In a later analysis, HLA-C alleles had the fewest associated TCRs, DRB1 alleles the most. The study flagged fewer than 200 TCR beta chains as cytomegalovirus-associated.

Notes on this clone: What it binds is unknown.

This CDR3 comprises 15 residues. V gave up 4 bases and J gave up 1 base, with 10 bases separating them. CDR1 and CDR2 from the germline V gene are SNHLY and FYNNEI. Primers: 60 Vbeta forward and 13 Jbeta reverse. Repertoires were generated with immunoSEQ multiplex PCR, while TCRdb's copy carries only in-frame clones and drops some. There are over 150,000 clones in the sample; 87% occur only once, and about 0.93% lies in the top ten. Sequencing was carried out using PBMCs. The receptor comes from a woman in her thirties in good health and CMV-seronegative. The chain couples TRBV2 to TRBJ1-4; D is ambiguous. The CDR3 DNA reads TGTGCCAGCAGTGGCGACACCTTAACTAATGAAAAACTGTTTTTT. This encodes CASSGDTLTNEKLFF.